This TCR beta chain was documented in a study of blood T cells in healthy people across ages. Sample-barcoded 5' priming and a J-beta primer mix drove a second PCR of roughly 6 to 12 cycles. TCRdb processed the 5' RACE reads anew with MiXCR; each CDR3 protein has one entry. Seen here are about 570,000 distinct CDR3 sequences, about 25% observed once, and the top ten hold roughly 18%. CDR1 ENHRY and CDR2 SYGVKD come from the germline V gene. CDR3 length: 15 amino acids. This clonotype was detected a few times. Sequencing input: blood. The chain links TRBV10-3 to TRBJ2-5; D is perhaps TRBD2 (5 bases). The J call may be incorrect, as the DNA end agrees better with TRBJ2-7. This sequence was found in a woman in her sixties or seventies in good health. The DNA for the CDR3 is TGTGCCATCAGGCCAGGACTGAACGCGGACTACGAGCAGTACTTC. Translation gives CAIRPGLNADYEQYF.